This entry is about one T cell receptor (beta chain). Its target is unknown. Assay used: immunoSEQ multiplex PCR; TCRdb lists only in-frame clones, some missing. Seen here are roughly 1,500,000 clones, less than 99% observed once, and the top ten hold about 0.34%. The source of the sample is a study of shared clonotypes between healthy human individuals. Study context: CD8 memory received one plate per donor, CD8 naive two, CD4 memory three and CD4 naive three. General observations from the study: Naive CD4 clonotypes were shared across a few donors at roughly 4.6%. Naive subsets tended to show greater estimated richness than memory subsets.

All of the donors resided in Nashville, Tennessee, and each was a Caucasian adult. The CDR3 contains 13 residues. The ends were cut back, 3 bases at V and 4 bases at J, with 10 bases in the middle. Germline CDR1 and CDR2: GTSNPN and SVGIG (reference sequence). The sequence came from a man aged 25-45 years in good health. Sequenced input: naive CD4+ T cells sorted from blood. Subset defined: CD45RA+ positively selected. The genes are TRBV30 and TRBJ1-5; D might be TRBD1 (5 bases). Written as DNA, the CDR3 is TGTGCCTGGAGACCGGGGGAGAATCAGCCCCAGCATTTT. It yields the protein CAWRPGENQPQHF.